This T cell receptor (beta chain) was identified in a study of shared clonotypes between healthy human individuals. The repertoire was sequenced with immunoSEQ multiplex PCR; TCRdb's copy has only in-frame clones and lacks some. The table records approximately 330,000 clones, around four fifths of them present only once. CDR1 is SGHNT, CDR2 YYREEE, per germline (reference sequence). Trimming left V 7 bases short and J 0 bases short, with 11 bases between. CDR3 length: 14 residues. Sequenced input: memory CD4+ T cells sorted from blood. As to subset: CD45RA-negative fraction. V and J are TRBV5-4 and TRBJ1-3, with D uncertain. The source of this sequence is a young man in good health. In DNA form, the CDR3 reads TGTGCCAGCTCTCGGTCGAGCTCTGGAAACACCATATATTTT. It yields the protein CASSRSSSGNTIYF.